Given below is one T cell receptor (beta chain) in context. The data are from a study of blood T cell repertoires in COVID-19. In the original processing: Reference gene primer amplification in the assay estimated nucleated cell counts. Sequenced by immunoSEQ multiplex PCR; TCRdb stores in-frame clones only, minus some. That table furnishes V, J and clone size, whereas the DNA furnished D and trimming. This table holds about 160,000 clones, roughly 84% found once. Participants came from fewer than 25 US areas, aged about 18 to 89 years. Membership in each cohort depended on participant-reported clinical history. Trimming removed 1 base from V and 8 bases from J; junction bases left unmatched: 7. Looked up from germline, CDR1 is LNHNV and CDR2 is YYDKDF (reference sequence). CDR3 length: 16 residues.

This sequence originates from a man aged 60 to 69 who had recovered from COVID-19. The rearrangement joins TRBV15 to TRBJ2-1, with 11 bases matching TRBD2. Material for sequencing was PBMCs or T cells enriched from blood (not recorded which). The CDR3 coding sequence is TGTGCCACCAGCAGAGGGGTAGCGGGAGGGCCCGATGAGCAGTTCTTC. Protein sequence: CATSRGVAGGPDEQFF.